This T cell receptor (beta chain) was sequenced in a study of blood T cell repertoires in COVID-19. Study details: The origin of the acute and convalescent COVID-19 samples was the United States, Italy and Spain. PBMCs, B-cell-depleted T cells, or T cells provided the cDNA or gDNA that made up the material.

In the original workflow: Reference gene primer amplification gave nucleated cell count estimates. Sequenced by immunoSEQ multiplex PCR; TCRdb stores in-frame clones only, minus some. D and trimming were read from the DNA, whereas the V and J calls and clone size are those reported in that table. The data contain tens of thousands of clones, just under 85% of them seen just once; the ten biggest clones take up 36%. Sequenced sample: peripheral blood. This clonotype was sampled from a man between 65 and 85 years old with acute or convalescent COVID-19.

The CDR3 spells CASSLALLRGKETQYF. CDR3 coding DNA: TGTGCCAGCAGCTTAGCGCTTCTCAGGGGGAAAGAGACCCAGTACTTC. The genes are TRBV7-8 and TRBJ2-5, with 7 positions matching TRBD1. This CDR3 contains 16 residues. Unmatched junction bases numbered 7, after V lost 0 bases and J lost 3 bases. Germline CDR1 reads SGHVS; CDR2 reads FQNEAQ.